This TCR beta chain was profiled in a study of tumor-infiltrating lymphocytes in localized non-small cell lung cancer. As for the study in general: Each patient gave resected tumor and non-adjacent uninvolved lung tissue.

Data came from immunoSEQ multiplex PCR; TCRdb stores just in-frame clones and leaves some out. The table has tens of thousands of clones, around 75% seen once. Broader study findings: IM1 and IM2 tumors showed no difference in T-cell fraction. Each assay used a separate piece of the same tissue. No link was found between tumor T-cell fraction and recurrence-free survival.

This clone has a handful of counts. Antigen specificity is unknown. Source material: lung tumor tissue. The clonotype comes from a human donor with non-small cell lung cancer.

The CDR3 DNA reads as TGTGCCAGCAGTGTTGACAAAAACACACCCCTCCACTTT. It is translated as CASSVDKNTPLHF. The chain is built from TRBV6-1 and TRBJ1-6; D gene unclear. The CDR3 contains 13 residues. Per the germline V gene, CDR1 is MNHNS and CDR2 is SASEGT. V lost 4 bases and J 11 bases, leaving 12 bases between the germline ends.